The text below deals with one TCR beta chain. The antigen remains unidentified. This CDR3 has 16 residues. Germline CDR1 and CDR2: MGHDK and SYGVNS. The V end lost 1 base, the J end lost 2 bases, and 14 bases lay between the germline ends. The unexposed donors gave CD4+ T cells in about 2011-2019, prior to COVID-19. After ten to eleven days of culture, CD4+ T cells were isolated. Testing used SARS-CoV-2 S/N and four cold-coronavirus spikes on unexposed-donor CD4+ T cells, cells permitting. This sample was included in a study of CD4 T cells in relation to SARS-CoV-2 and coronaviruses. About the study: PBMCs were cultured with antigen for nine to ten days before TCR beta sequencing. Negative control cultures got HIV-1 Nef peptides or no peptide.

Study-level findings and limits: The cross-reactivity analysis covered only spike protein, not other viral proteins.

TCRdb's copy holds only in-frame clones and misses some; the assay was immunoSEQ multiplex PCR. Of around 31,000 clones in the sample, 55% to 75% were seen once. The J gene is TRBJ2-5, the V gene TRBV25-1; D may be TRBD1 (5 bases). Source material: CD4+ T cells from PBMCs, cultured in vitro. The clonotype comes from a human donor in good health. This CDR3 is CASSEFGADTQETQYF. Here the CDR3 DNA reads TGTGCCAGCAGTGAATTTGGGGCCGACACTCAAGAGACCCAGTACTTC.